This T cell receptor (beta chain) was documented in a study of a mutant IDH1 vaccine in newly diagnosed glioma. Study-wide background: The study held visit V12 at week 35 and visit V13 at week 47. General study results and limits: Vaccination induced immune responses in approximately 93% of patients.

Repertoires were generated with immunoSEQ multiplex PCR, while TCRdb's copy carries only in-frame clones and drops some. Of some 66,000 clones in the sample, around 84% were seen once. Trimming stripped 4 bases from V and 1 base from J, with 11 bases between. Germline CDR1 is SGHVS and CDR2 is FQNEAQ. There are 15 residues in the CDR3. As regards this clone: Its antigen is unknown.

Indicated time point: week 35, safety follow-up. Vaccinated patients received 300 ug of mutant IDH1 20-mer peptide per dose, with topical imiquimod. Patients had eight vaccinations, in weeks 1, 3, 5, 7, 11, 15, 19 and 23. The sequencing here drew on PBMCs, taken from a glioma patient whose treatment included an IDH1 peptide vaccine. The rearrangement joins TRBV7-8 to TRBJ1-3; no clear D. This clonotype was sampled from a man aged 30-40 years with glioma. CDR3 DNA: TGTGCCAGCAGCTCCTACATGGTTTCTGGAAACACCATATATTTT. Amino acid sequence: CASSSYMVSGNTIYF.